The next 25 T cell receptor beta chains were all read from a single sample in a study of CD4 T cells in relation to SARS-CoV-2 and coronaviruses (dated by TCRdb to about 2021). CD4+ T cells from unexposed donors were collected before the COVID-19 pandemic (2011-2018). After less than 13 days of culture, CD4+ T cells were isolated with the EasySep CD4+ T cell isolation kit. Library preparation was by the immunoSEQ multiplex PCR assay. As stored in TCRdb, this immuneACCESS dataset retains in-frame rearrangements with V and J assigned. A fraction of the clones does not appear; measured against another copy, unresolved V genes explain less than half of the discrepancy, and the remainder lacks a known reason. The sample table shows under 25,000 clones, and over 75% are seen once. The biggest ten clones account for approximately 20% of the sample. These receptors have no known antigen. Sequencing was done on a sample of CD4+ T cells from PBMCs, cultured in vitro. The receptor source for this set is a human donor in good health.

The genes are TRBV5-6 and TRBJ2-7; 11 bases map to TRBD2. V was clipped by 4 bases and J by 1 base; unmatched bases: 7. The CDR3 is 16 residues long. Looked up from germline, CDR1 is SGHDT and CDR2 is YYEEEE. CDR3 protein: CASSRLGTSGSYEQYF. The CDR3 DNA is TGTGCCAGCAGCCGGTTGGGGACTAGCGGATCCTACGAGCAGTACTTC.

The V call is TRBV7-3, the J call TRBJ2-1; TRBD2 matches 7 bases. The V gene's germline CDR1 is SGHTA and CDR2 FQGTGA. This CDR3 is 18 amino acids long. J was trimmed by 0 bases and V by 5 bases; bases with no gene match: 13. Written as DNA, the CDR3 is TGTGCCAGCAGCGACTTACCTAGCGGAGGTAGCTCCTACAATGAGCAGTTCTTC. This encodes CASSDLPSGGSSYNEQFF.

The sample holds one count of this clone. The rearrangement links TRBV6-5 to TRBJ2-5; D is uncertain. Germline CDR1 is MNHEY and CDR2 is SVGAGI. V was cut by 4 bases and J by 6 bases, with 18 bases left in between. This CDR3 is 15 amino acids long. The CDR3 DNA reads TGTGCCAGCAGTTCCACTCGACCAATTCCCCAGACCCAGTACTTC. Translated, it gives CASSSTRPIPQTQYF.

This clone was found a few times. This rearrangement joins TRBV3-1 (or the pseudogene TRBV3-2) to TRBJ1-3; tentatively, D is TRBD1 (5 bases). The germline gives CDR1 LGHDT, CDR2 YNNKEL (reference sequence). This CDR3 region has 20 residues. V was shortened by 0 bases and J by 0 bases, with 21 bases between the two germline ends. CDR3 protein: CASSQDIWAREEYSGNTIYF. The CDR3, as DNA: TGTGCCAGCAGCCAAGATATTTGGGCCAGGGAAGAGTACTCTGGAAACACCATATATTTT.

This clone has a single count. The V gene is TRBV6-1, the J gene TRBJ1-1; possible D gene TRBD1, 6 bases. Germline V gene lookup returns CDR1 MNHNS and CDR2 SASEGT. The CDR3 is made up of 13 amino acids. Between the trimmed V and J ends, which lost 1 base and 6 bases, there was a span of 9 bases. The CDR3 protein is CASSEVDRSEAFF. CDR3 nucleotide sequence: TGTGCCAGCAGTGAAGTCGACAGGTCTGAAGCTTTCTTT.

This clone was found a few times. This chain links TRBV19 with TRBJ2-2, with D unresolved. Looked up from germline, CDR1 is LNHDA and CDR2 is SQIVND (reference sequence). CDR3 length equals 12 residues. Trimming took off 5 bases at V and 4 bases at J, with 5 bases between the two ends. CDR3 sequence reads: CASSLTTGELFF. The CDR3 bases are TGTGCCAGTAGTCTGACCACCGGGGAGCTGTTTTTT.

The rearrangement joins TRBV14 to TRBJ2-5, with a tentative D call TRBD2 (6 bases). The CDR3 runs to 15 residues. CDR1 is SGHDN, CDR2 FVKESK, per germline. V gave up 3 bases and J gave up 5 bases, with 16 bases separating them. The DNA for the CDR3 is TGTGCCAGCAGCCAGTCTACGGGAGCGGCTGAGACCCAGTACTTC. Translation: CASSQSTGAAETQYF.

This clone was detected only a few times. The V gene is TRBV7-3, the J gene TRBJ1-3, with a possible D match to TRBD1 (5 bases). Looked up from germline, CDR1 is SGHTA and CDR2 is FQGTGA. The ends were cut back, 8 bases at V and 8 bases at J, with 19 bases in the middle. This CDR3 is 14 amino acids long. The CDR3 DNA reads TGTGCCAGCCGCCGGGGCCCATTAGAAGACACCATATATTTT. Residues: CASRRGPLEDTIYF.

The chain combines TRBV2 with TRBJ2-1, with D maybe TRBD1 (6 bases). Trimming took 2 bases from V and 2 from J, leaving 10 bases between them. Germline lookup yields CDR1 SNHLY and CDR2 FYNNEI. The length of the CDR3 is 15 residues. The CDR3 loop reads CASSESRGAYNEQFF. DNA for the CDR3: TGTGCCAGCAGTGAAAGCAGGGGTGCCTACAATGAGCAGTTCTTC.

This clone has a handful of counts. The genes are TRBV7-9 and TRBJ1-5; D not resolved. CDR3 length equals 14 residues. V lost 4 bases and J 4 bases, leaving 11 bases between the germline ends. Germline V gene sequence: CDR1 SEHNR, CDR2 FQNEAQ (reference sequence). CDR3 sequence: CASSSVSENQPQHF. The CDR3, as DNA: TGTGCCAGCAGCTCTGTTTCGGAAAATCAGCCCCAGCATTTT.

The rearrangement links TRBV18 to TRBJ2-7; 9 bases align to TRBD1. CDR1 and CDR2 from the germline V gene are KGHSH and LQKENI. This CDR3 contains 15 residues. Trimming took 4 bases from V and 2 from J; bases not matched to a gene: 6. This chain's CDR3 is CASSLGTGSTYEQYF. The CDR3 DNA reads TGTGCCAGCTCACTGGGGACAGGGAGTACCTACGAGCAGTACTTC.

This chain joins TRBV7-2 and TRBJ2-7, with 8 bases aligning to TRBD2. Looked up from germline, CDR1 is SGHTA and CDR2 is FQGNSA. V lost 1 base to trimming and J lost 1 base; unmatched junction nucleotides: 3. The CDR3 covers 15 residues. CDR3: CASSLGAGVSYEQYF. The CDR3 bases are TGTGCCAGCAGCTTAGGAGCGGGAGTGTCCTACGAGCAGTACTTC.

This chain links TRBV27 with TRBJ2-7; D might be TRBD1 (6 bases). This CDR3 comprises 14 residues. CDR1 and CDR2 from the germline V gene are MNHEY and SMNVEV (reference sequence). V gave up 5 bases and J gave up 12 bases, with 23 bases separating them. The CDR3 coding sequence is TGTGCCAGCAGTCCGATCTGGACAGATCCAAAACGGTACTTC. It specifies CASSPIWTDPKRYF.

The chain joins TRBV5-6 to TRBJ2-7; D is perhaps TRBD2 (6 bases). CDR1 SGHDT and CDR2 YYEEEE come from the germline V gene. CDR3 length: 16 amino acids. V was trimmed by 2 bases and J by 0 bases, leaving 15 bases between them. This CDR3 is CASSFLGGTSSYEQYF. The CDR3, as DNA: TGTGCCAGCAGCTTTTTGGGCGGGACTTCCTCCTACGAGCAGTACTTC. Variable domain in full (rest from reference TRBV5-6 and TRBJ2-7): DAGVTQSPTHLIKTRGQQVTLRCSPKSGHDTVSWYQQALGQGPQFIFQYYEEEERQRGNFPDRFSGHQFPNYSSELNVNALLLGDSALYLCASSFLGGTSSYEQYFGPGTRLTVT.

This sequence joins TRBV29-1 and TRBJ1-2; D call uncertain. Germline-derived CDR1 and CDR2 are SQVTM and ANQGSEA. Between the trimmed V and J ends, which lost 5 bases and 4 bases, there was a span of 14 bases. This CDR3 has 13 amino acids. The CDR3 loop is CSVRRVLSYGYTF. The CDR3 DNA reads as TGCAGCGTTAGAAGGGTATTATCCTATGGCTACACCTTC.

This clone qualifies as medium-sized. The chain joins TRBV30 to TRBJ2-2; D possibly corresponds to TRBD2 (6 bases). CDR1 is GTSNPN and CDR2 is SVGIG in the germline V gene (reference sequence). The V end lost 0 bases, the J end lost 6 bases, and 14 bases lay between the germline ends. This CDR3 is 15 amino acids long. The CDR3: CAWSVLPGRPGELFF. The DNA for the CDR3 is TGTGCCTGGAGTGTACTTCCAGGGAGGCCCGGGGAGCTGTTTTTT.

For the CDR3, the DNA is TGTGCCAGCAGTCAGGGGACCGTTCAGTACACCTTC. It encodes CASSQGTVQYTF. This sequence joins TRBV12-3 or TRBV12-4 and TRBJ1-2; TRBD1 might be the D (6 bases). Trimming took off 5 bases at V and 11 bases at J, with 15 bases between the two ends. The CDR3 is 12 residues long.

The rearrangement uses TRBV18 and TRBJ2-5, with 8 bases matching TRBD2. In germline, CDR1 is KGHSH, CDR2 LQKENI. Losses at the gene ends were 3 bases for V and 4 bases for J; bases not matched to a gene: 4. The CDR3 spans 14 residues. DNA for the CDR3: TGTGCCAGCTCACCGATCGCGGGAGGAGAGACCCAGTACTTC. This translates into CASSPIAGGETQYF.

The chain uses TRBV11-2 and TRBJ2-3; TRBD2 aligns across 8 bases. This CDR3 spans 18 amino acids. The V and J ends lost 3 bases and 1 base, in that order; junction bases with no gene match: 12. Germline CDR1 reads SGHAT; CDR2 reads FQNNGV. Here the CDR3 reads CASSFLVAGSGRTDTQYF. CDR3 nucleotides: TGTGCCAGCAGCTTTTTGGTAGCGGGATCGGGTCGCACAGATACGCAGTATTTT.

The chain joins TRBV2 to TRBJ1-4, with 7 bases identical to TRBD1. V lost 8 bases to trimming and J lost 1 base; unmatched junction nucleotides: 7. CDR3 length: 15 residues. Germline CDR1 and CDR2: SNHLY and FYNNEI. The DNA for the CDR3 is TGTGCCAGCCAACACAGGGGAGAAACTAATGAAAAACTGTTTTTT. As protein: CASQHRGETNEKLFF.

The V call is TRBV7-2, the J call TRBJ2-2; D possibly corresponds to TRBD1 (6 bases). CDR1 is SGHTA and CDR2 is FQGNSA in the germline V gene. The V end lost 4 bases, the J end lost 4 bases, and 13 bases lay between the germline ends. This CDR3 has 15 residues. Here the CDR3 reads CASSSDSSFTGELFF. CDR3 in DNA: TGTGCCAGCAGCTCGGACAGCTCCTTCACCGGGGAGCTGTTTTTT.

The rearrangement uses TRBV3-1 (or the pseudogene TRBV3-2) and TRBJ2-7; no definite D call. Germline CDR1 and CDR2: LGHDT and YNNKEL (reference sequence). Trimming pared 10 bases from V and 2 bases from J, leaving 15 bases between. This CDR3 region has 13 residues. CDR3 region: CATQASPTYEQYF. Written as DNA, the CDR3 is TGTGCCACCCAAGCCTCTCCCACCTACGAGCAGTACTTC.

This clone is categorized as medium-sized (0.01 to 0.1%). The chain is built from TRBV5-6 and TRBJ2-7; TRBD1 matches at 7 bases. The CDR3 is 12 amino acids. Trimming at V came to 3 bases and at J to 3 bases, leaving 0 bases not matched to a gene. Germline CDR1 SGHDT, CDR2 YYEEEE. For the CDR3, the DNA is TGTGCCAGCAGCTGGGACAGCTACGAGCAGTACTTC. Translated: CASSWDSYEQYF. The full variable domain, with the rest looked up from reference TRBV5-6 and TRBJ2-7, is DAGVTQSPTHLIKTRGQQVTLRCSPKSGHDTVSWYQQALGQGPQFIFQYYEEEERQRGNFPDRFSGHQFPNYSSELNVNALLLGDSALYLCASSWDSYEQYFGPGTRLTVT.

The chain combines TRBV29-1 with TRBJ1-1; D gene unclear. The germline gives CDR1 SQVTM, CDR2 ANQGSEA. The CDR3 is 13 residues long. V dropped 4 bases and J dropped 6 bases, with 15 bases sitting between them. CDR3 DNA sequence: TGCAGCGTTGTGGTGTATTTGGGGTCTGAAGCTTTCTTT. As protein: CSVVVYLGSEAFF.

The chain is built from TRBV6-5 and TRBJ1-1, with D unresolved. Trimming took off 0 bases at V and 1 base at J, with 12 bases between the two ends. The length of the CDR3 is 16 residues. The germline V gene has CDR1 MNHEY and CDR2 SVGAGI. The CDR3 here is CASSYSFYMGNTEAFF. The CDR3 region has the DNA TGTGCCAGCAGTTACTCTTTTTACATGGGGAACACTGAAGCTTTCTTT.